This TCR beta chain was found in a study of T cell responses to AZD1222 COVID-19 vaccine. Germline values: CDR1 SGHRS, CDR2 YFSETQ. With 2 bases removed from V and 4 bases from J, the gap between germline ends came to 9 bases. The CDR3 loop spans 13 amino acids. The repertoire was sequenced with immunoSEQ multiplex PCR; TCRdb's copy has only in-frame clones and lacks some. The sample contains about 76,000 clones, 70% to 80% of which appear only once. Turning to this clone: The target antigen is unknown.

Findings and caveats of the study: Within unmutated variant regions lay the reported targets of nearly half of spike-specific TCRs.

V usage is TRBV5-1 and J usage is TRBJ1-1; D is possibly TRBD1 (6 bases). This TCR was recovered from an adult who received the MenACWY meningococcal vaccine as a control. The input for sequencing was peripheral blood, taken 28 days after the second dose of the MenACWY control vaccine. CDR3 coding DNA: TGCGCCAGCAGCTTCCAGGGGAGCACTGAAGCTTTCTTT. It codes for CASSFQGSTEAFF.